A single sample gave rise to the 29 T cell receptor beta chains below, sequenced in a study of tumor-infiltrating lymphocytes in localized non-small cell lung cancer. This table comes from immunoSEQ multiplex PCR, and its TCRdb copy is limited to in-frame clones, with some not included. The profile shows under 20,000 clones, around two thirds of them singletons. Sequenced input: lung tumor tissue. The receptors were sampled from a human donor with non-small cell lung cancer.

J is TRBJ1-4 and V is TRBV4-3; D remains unclear. Trimming removed 1 base at V and 5 bases at J, with 17 bases between. From germline, CDR1 is LGHNA and CDR2 YSLEER. This CDR3 has 17 amino acids. CDR3 DNA: TGCGCCAGCAGCCAAGTTCTCCAGGTCCAACTGAATGAAAAACTGTTTTTT. Translation: CASSQVLQVQLNEKLFF.

The J gene is TRBJ2-3, the V gene TRBV7-2; 13 bases agree with TRBD2. Germline assignment: CDR1 SGHTA and CDR2 FQGNSA. V was clipped by 5 bases and J by 8 bases; unmatched bases: 4. The CDR3 length is 14 residues. CDR3 residues: CASSLLAGGSTQYF. Written as DNA, the CDR3 is TGTGCCAGCAGCCTACTAGCGGGAGGGTCTACGCAGTATTTT.

This clone was detected only a few times. The gene calls are TRBV11-2 and TRBJ1-1; no definite D call. This CDR3 is built from 14 residues. V was cut by 2 bases and J by 2 bases, with 9 bases left in between. The germline V gene has CDR1 SGHAT and CDR2 FQNNGV. DNA of the CDR3: TGTGCCAGCAGCTTACGACGGATCAACACTGAAGCTTTCTTT. Translating gives CASSLRRINTEAFF.

This clone came up once. The chain employs TRBV6-1 and TRBJ1-2, with D possibly being TRBD1 (6 bases). Trimming stripped 7 bases from V and 6 bases from J, with 15 bases between. This CDR3 spans 13 amino acids. Looked up from germline, CDR1 is MNHNS and CDR2 is SASEGT. The chain's CDR3 is CASIGTLFHGYTF. CDR3 in DNA: TGTGCCAGCATTGGGACACTATTCCATGGCTACACCTTC.

J is TRBJ2-1 and V is TRBV5-1; D tentatively fits TRBD1 or TRBD2 (7 bases each). Germline CDR1 reads SGHRS; CDR2 reads YFSETQ. Between the trimmed V and J ends, which lost 6 bases and 7 bases, there was a span of 20 bases. This CDR3 has 15 amino acids. The CDR3, as DNA: TGCGCCAGCAACCCCCAGGGGGGGCCTGGGAATGAGCAGTTCTTC. It codes for CASNPQGGPGNEQFF.

Turning to this clone: Other DNA sequences of this sample code for an identical CDR3. The rearrangement joins TRBV27 to TRBJ2-2, with 9 bases that match TRBD1. The CDR3 totals 14 residues. Germline CDR1 MNHEY, CDR2 SMNVEV (reference sequence). V dropped 5 bases and J dropped 4; count of bases not matched to a gene: 2. Here the CDR3 DNA reads TGTGCCAGCAGTGGACAGGGGAGCACCGGGGAGCTGTTTTTT. Encoded protein: CASSGQGSTGELFF.

The chain links TRBV6-5 to TRBJ1-1, with D uncertain. CDR1 MNHEY and CDR2 SVGAGI come from the germline V gene. With 8 bases removed from V and 1 base from J, the gap between germline ends came to 11 bases. The CDR3 runs to 13 residues. CDR3 DNA sequence: TGTGCCAGCTCCAAAGGGCGGAACACTGAAGCTTTCTTT. It translates to CASSKGRNTEAFF.

The chain combines TRBV4-2 with TRBJ2-3, with 8 nucleotides matching TRBD2. V shed 0 bases and J 1 base; nucleotides not matched to a gene: 9. The CDR3 is made up of 18 amino acids. The V gene's germline CDR1 is LGHNA and CDR2 YNFKEQ. CDR3 sequence (DNA): TGTGCCAGCAGCCAAGAAGGCTGGGGAGCGGGGGGCACAGATACGCAGTATTTT. Translating gives CASSQEGWGAGGTDTQYF.

This chain uses TRBV5-1 with TRBJ2-3; 8 nucleotides align to TRBD2. The CDR3 consists of 16 residues. Per germline, CDR1 SGHRS and CDR2 YFSETQ. Losses at the gene ends were 5 bases for V and 0 bases for J; bases not matched to a gene: 8. The CDR3 bases are TGCGCCAGCAGGGACCCAGCGGGGGCGAGCACAGATACGCAGTATTTT. Protein sequence: CASRDPAGASTDTQYF.

V gene TRBV7-9 combines with J gene TRBJ2-5; TRBD1 matches at 7 bases. The CDR3 is made up of 15 amino acids. The germline V gene has CDR1 SEHNR and CDR2 FQNEAQ (reference sequence). V lost 3 bases and J lost 1; bases outside the gene matches: 5. CDR3 sequence (DNA): TGTGCCAGCAGCTTGAGTTACAGGGGCCAAGAGACCCAGTACTTC. Translation gives CASSLSYRGQETQYF.

This chain links TRBV10-3 with TRBJ2-3; D perhaps matches TRBD2 (7 bases). This CDR3 contains 16 residues. Per germline, CDR1 ENHRY and CDR2 SYGVKD. Trimming shortened V by 6 bases and J by 2 bases, and 18 bases separated the two germline ends. The CDR3 DNA is TGTGCCATCAGCCCAGGGGCTAGCGGAAACACAGATACGCAGTATTTT. This translates into CAISPGASGNTDTQYF.

This clone was seen a few times. The chain joins TRBV6-6 to TRBJ1-1; D ambiguous. Trimming stripped 6 bases from V and 2 bases from J, with 10 bases between. The CDR3 runs to 13 residues. The germline V gene encodes CDR1 MNHNY and CDR2 SVGAGI (reference sequence). CDR3 bases: TGTGCCAGCAGGCTTGACGGAAACACTGAAGCTTTCTTT. This translates into CASRLDGNTEAFF.

The chain recombines TRBV28 with TRBJ1-5, with TRBD1 matching over 7 bases. Germline loops: CDR1 MDHEN, CDR2 SYDVKM. The CDR3 loop spans 18 amino acids. V lost 2 bases, J lost 5 bases, and 15 bases stayed unmatched. In DNA form, the CDR3 reads TGTGCCAGCAGTTTAAGATGGGACAGCCATTACCTTTATCAGCCCCAGCATTTT. Translating gives CASSLRWDSHYLYQPQHF. Full variable domain (rest looked up from reference TRBV28 and TRBJ1-5): DVKVTQSSRYLVKRTGEKVFLECVQDMDHENMFWYRQDPGLGLRLIYFSYDVKMKEKGDIPEGYSVSREKKERFSLILESASTNQTSMYLCASSLRWDSHYLYQPQHFGDGTRLSIL.

The chain carries TRBV4-3 and TRBJ2-2; D possibly corresponds to TRBD1 (5 bases). This CDR3 is built from 14 residues. In germline, CDR1 is LGHNA, CDR2 YSLEER. V shed 0 bases and J shed 4 bases, with 6 bases lying between them. The CDR3 loop is CASSQDRGTGELFF. CDR3 DNA sequence: TGCGCCAGCAGCCAAGATAGGGGCACCGGGGAGCTGTTTTTT.

The J gene is TRBJ1-1, the V gene TRBV4-3; maybe TRBD1 (5 bases). Germline V gene sequence: CDR1 LGHNA, CDR2 YSLEER. The CDR3 totals 18 residues. The V end lost 0 bases, the J end lost 1 base, and 18 bases lay between the germline ends. In DNA form, the CDR3 reads TGCGCCAGCAGCCAAGATTTAGTGGCGGGGGATGAGAACACTGAAGCTTTCTTT. Its protein is CASSQDLVAGDENTEAFF.

In the case of this clone: Relative to the germline gene, one junction end is altered; a read error may explain this. V is TRBV10-3 and J is TRBJ2-2; TRBD1 aligns across 7 bases. CDR3 length: 16 residues. In germline, CDR1 is ENHRY, CDR2 SYGVKD. CDR3 in amino acids: CASSNLGTVSAGELFF. The CDR3 DNA is TGTGCCAGCAGTAACCTCGGGACAGTTAGTGCCGGGGAGCTGTTTTTT.

V usage is TRBV7-3 and J usage is TRBJ2-1; D is perhaps TRBD1 (6 bases). The CDR3 spans 16 residues. V was trimmed by 5 bases and J by 0 bases, leaving 14 bases between them. The germline V gene encodes CDR1 SGHTA and CDR2 FQGTGA. The CDR3 bases are TGTGCCAGCAGCGTAGGACAGACGAGCTCCTACAATGAGCAGTTCTTC. It codes for CASSVGQTSSYNEQFF.

V gene TRBV18 combines with J gene TRBJ1-1, with 11 bases that match TRBD1. Germline-derived CDR1 and CDR2 are KGHSH and LQKENI. The CDR3 is 18 residues long. The V and J ends lost 2 bases and 1 base, in that order; junction bases with no gene match: 9. CDR3 DNA sequence: TGTGCCAGCTCACCAAGGGACAGGGGGGGGGAGCCGAACACTGAAGCTTTCTTT. As protein: CASSPRDRGGEPNTEAFF.

The chain joins TRBV5-8 to TRBJ2-5; TRBD1 is a possible D gene (5 bases). The CDR3 has 15 amino acids. Germline-derived CDR1 and CDR2 are SGHTS and YDEGEE. V dropped 7 bases and J dropped 5 bases, with 21 bases sitting between them. The CDR3 coding sequence is TGTGCCAGCCGCAAGGGGCCAAGAGGTGACGAGACCCAGTACTTC. It encodes CASRKGPRGDETQYF.

The V and J genes are TRBV11-3 and TRBJ2-1; tentatively, D is TRBD2 (6 bases). Germline CDR1 reads SGHNT; CDR2 reads YENEEA. The CDR3 sequence is 16 residues long. Trimming took off 4 bases at V and 6 bases at J, with 19 bases between the two ends. The CDR3 region has the DNA TGTGCCAGCAGCTGGGCCCCGGGTCTGGGAGGCAATGAGCAGTTCTTC. Protein product: CASSWAPGLGGNEQFF. Based on the CDR3 plus reference TRBV11-3 and TRBJ2-1, the full variable domain is EAGVVQSPRYKIIEKKQPVAFWCNPISGHNTLYWYLQNLGQGPELLIRYENEEAVDDSQLPKDRFSAERLKGVDSTLKIQPAELGDSAVYLCASSWAPGLGGNEQFFGPGTRLTVL.

This rearrangement joins TRBV7-8 to TRBJ2-7; the D is unclear. The CDR3 loop spans 16 amino acids. V lost 0 bases, J lost 4 bases, and 16 bases lay in between. The germline V gene has CDR1 SGHVS and CDR2 FQNEAQ. The CDR3 is CASSLAAGPSIYEQYF. In DNA form, the CDR3 reads TGTGCCAGCAGCTTAGCGGCCGGGCCCTCCATTTACGAGCAGTACTTC.

This clone was counted once. V and J are TRBV6-6 and TRBJ2-7; 7 bases are shared with TRBD1. The CDR3 loop spans 15 amino acids. J lost 2 bases, V lost 3 bases, and 7 bases had no gene match. The germline V gene encodes CDR1 MNHNY and CDR2 SVGAGI (reference sequence). CDR3 region: CASSYLGQQAYEQYF. The CDR3 coding sequence is TGTGCCAGCAGTTATCTGGGACAGCAAGCCTACGAGCAGTACTTC.

The chain links TRBV28 to TRBJ1-3; D is unresolved. The CDR3 spans 15 residues. Looked up from germline, CDR1 is MDHEN and CDR2 is SYDVKM. Trimming took off 5 bases at V and 0 bases at J, with 11 bases between the two ends. CDR3 sequence: CASSPPGLSGNTIYF. The CDR3 bases are TGTGCCAGCAGTCCTCCGGGCCTCTCTGGAAACACCATATATTTT. The complete variable domain, with remaining parts taken from reference TRBV28 and TRBJ1-3, reads DVKVTQSSRYLVKRTGEKVFLECVQDMDHENMFWYRQDPGLGLRLIYFSYDVKMKEKGDIPEGYSVSREKKERFSLILESASTNQTSMYLCASSPPGLSGNTIYFGEGSWLTVV.

The CDR3, as DNA: TGTGCCAGCAGCTTAGATTCGAGCGGGGGTAGTTCAGATACGCAGTATTTT. This codes for CASSLDSSGGSSDTQYF. The chain recombines TRBV7-9 with TRBJ2-3; 8 positions agree with TRBD2. Trimming at V came to 1 base and at J to 4 bases, leaving 10 bases not matched to a gene. This CDR3 is built from 17 residues. Germline V gives CDR1 SEHNR, CDR2 FQNEAQ (reference sequence). The complete variable domain, with remaining parts taken from reference TRBV7-9 and TRBJ2-3, reads DTGVSQNPRHKITKRGQNVTFRCDPISEHNRLYWYRQTLGQGPEFLTYFQNEAQLEKSRLLSDRFSAERPKGSFSTLEIQRTEQGDSAMYLCASSLDSSGGSSDTQYFGPGTRLTVL.

The chain combines TRBV19 with TRBJ2-1, with 8 bases lining up with TRBD2. This CDR3 contains 17 residues. V shed 5 bases and J 0 bases; nucleotides not matched to a gene: 9. Germline V gene sequence: CDR1 LNHDA, CDR2 SQIVND (reference sequence). The CDR3 DNA follows: TGTGCCAGTAGTCTTACAGGAGCGGGAGTCTCCTACAATGAGCAGTTCTTC. Translating gives CASSLTGAGVSYNEQFF.

This chain joins TRBV30 and TRBJ1-3, with D perhaps matching TRBD1 (5 bases). Germline-derived CDR1 and CDR2 are GTSNPN and SVGIG (reference sequence). V lost 4 bases to trimming and J lost 0 bases, with 10 bases between them. The CDR3 runs to 14 residues. The CDR3 here is CAWKTVYSGNTIYF. Written as DNA, the CDR3 is TGTGCCTGGAAGACAGTCTACTCTGGAAACACCATATATTTT. The full variable domain, in which reference TRBV30 and TRBJ1-3 provide the parts outside the CDR3, is SQTIHQWPATLVQPVGSPLSLECTVEGTSNPNLYWYRQAAGRGLQLLFYSVGIGQISSEVPQNLSASRPQDRQFILSSKKLLLSDSGFYLCAWKTVYSGNTIYFGEGSWLTVV.

V is TRBV2 and J is TRBJ2-3, with 9 bases aligning to TRBD2. J gave up 7 bases and V 1 base, and 9 bases lay outside the gene matches. The CDR3 covers 16 residues. Germline CDR1 is SNHLY and CDR2 is FYNNEI. The CDR3 reads CASSEVRAGGGNTQYF. Here the CDR3 DNA reads TGTGCCAGCAGTGAAGTTCGAGCGGGGGGCGGAAATACGCAGTATTTT. Supplemented by reference TRBV2 and TRBJ2-3, the full variable domain reads EPEVTQTPSHQVTQMGQEVILRCVPISNHLYFYWYRQILGQKVEFLVSFYNNEISEKSEIFDDQFSVERPDGSNFTLKIRSTKLEDSAMYFCASSEVRAGGGNTQYFGPGTRLTVL.

The chain uses TRBV10-3 and TRBJ1-1; 10 nucleotides agree with TRBD1. Germline trimming cut 5 bases from V and 4 bases from J; bases unmatched to any gene: 4. CDR1 and CDR2 from the germline V gene are ENHRY and SYGVKD. This CDR3 region has 14 residues. The CDR3 DNA reads TGTGCCATCAGTCCATGGACAGGGGGCACTGAAGCTTTCTTT. Protein product: CAISPWTGGTEAFF.

The V gene is TRBV5-1, the J gene TRBJ2-3, with 7 positions matching TRBD2. Trimming at V came to 0 bases and at J to 5 bases, leaving 18 bases not matched to a gene. The CDR3 runs to 19 residues. The germline V gene has CDR1 SGHRS and CDR2 YFSETQ. CDR3 DNA: TGCGCCAGCAGCTTGGATCGGGCTAGCGGAAGCCAAATGCAAGATACGCAGTATTTT. Protein sequence: CASSLDRASGSQMQDTQYF.